This entry lists 12 T cell receptor beta chains sequenced from one sample in a study of cytomegalovirus exposure and HLA in healthy donors. Amplification used 60 Vbeta primers and 13 Jbeta primers. TCRdb's table, derived via immunoSEQ multiplex PCR, lists solely in-frame clones and lacks some. The table has more than 110,000 clones, approximately 82% seen once. Material: PBMCs. The receptors originated from a man aged 25 to 40 in good health and CMV-seropositive.

This sequence joins TRBV9 and TRBJ2-1; 14 bases fit TRBD2. This CDR3 contains 18 residues. Germline V gives CDR1 SGDLS, CDR2 YYNGEE. Trimming cost V 4 bases and J 0 bases; bases outside gene matches: 6. The CDR3: CASSRLAGGKFSYNEQFF. CDR3 DNA sequence: TGTGCCAGCAGCCGACTAGCGGGAGGGAAGTTCTCCTACAATGAGCAGTTCTTC.

The rearrangement uses TRBV25-1 and TRBJ1-3, with D perhaps matching TRBD1 (5 bases). Trimming removed 6 bases from V and 0 bases from J, with 15 bases in between. Germline V gene sequence: CDR1 MGHDK, CDR2 SYGVNS. CDR3 length: 16 residues. This CDR3 reads CASSEPGLFSGNTIYF. The CDR3 DNA sequence: TGTGCCAGCAGCGAACCGGGACTCTTCTCTGGAAACACCATATATTTT.

The gene calls are TRBV25-1 and TRBJ1-4, with D perhaps TRBD1 (6 bases). With 3 bases removed from V and 10 bases from J, the gap between germline ends came to 15 bases. The CDR3 totals 14 residues. CDR1 MGHDK and CDR2 SYGVNS come from the germline V gene. This CDR3 reads CASSDSTGKGKLFF. In nucleotides, the CDR3 is TGTGCCAGCAGTGACTCAACAGGGAAGGGAAAACTGTTTTTT.

This chain uses TRBV6-1 with TRBJ2-1; the match to TRBD1 covers 12 bases. The V segment lost 4 bases and the J segment 9 bases; nucleotides outside the gene matches: 7. CDR3 length equals 15 residues. Looked up from germline, CDR1 is MNHNS and CDR2 is SASEGT. CDR3 in amino acids: CASSGLGTGGSEQFF. The CDR3 DNA sequence: TGTGCCAGCAGTGGGTTGGGGACAGGGGGCTCTGAGCAGTTCTTC.

The chain links TRBV28 to TRBJ2-6; D is perhaps TRBD1 (5 bases). Looked up from germline, CDR1 is MDHEN and CDR2 is SYDVKM. This CDR3 is 19 amino acids long. Trimming took 4 bases from V and 0 from J, leaving 19 bases between them. The CDR3 DNA sequence: TGTGCCAGCAGTTCCCCCCGAGGCAGGGCCAGCTCTGGGGCCAACGTCCTGACTTTC. Translated: CASSSPRGRASSGANVLTF.

In this sample, this clone turned up once. The chain recombines TRBV10-1 with TRBJ2-2; 7 bases agree with TRBD1. In germline, CDR1 is WNHNN, CDR2 SYGVQD (reference sequence). After removal of 6 bases from V and 6 bases from J, the junction contained 7 bases not matched to a gene. The CDR3 runs to 14 residues. CDR3 nucleotides: TGCGCCAGCAGGGTGACAGGGTGGGCCGGGGAGCTGTTTTTT. Protein sequence: CASRVTGWAGELFF.

This chain connects TRBV6-6 to TRBJ1-1; 8 bases are a match to TRBD1. CDR1 is MNHNY, CDR2 SVGAGI, per germline (reference sequence). CDR3 length equals 14 residues. The junction had 8 bases not matched to a gene; V was cut back by 4 bases and J by 7 bases. The CDR3: CASSSISQGVEAFF. For the CDR3, the DNA is TGTGCCAGCAGTTCAATTTCACAGGGGGTTGAAGCTTTCTTT.

The chain combines TRBV5-1 with TRBJ2-7; D not resolved. This CDR3 has 14 amino acids. The V gene lost 0 bases and the J gene lost 0 bases, with 7 bases spanning the gap. Germline V gives CDR1 SGHRS, CDR2 YFSETQ. CDR3 in amino acids: CASSLAVSSYEQYF. In nucleotides, the CDR3 is TGCGCCAGCAGCTTGGCCGTCTCCTCCTACGAGCAGTACTTC.

This chain uses TRBV6-1 with TRBJ2-5; 14 bases match TRBD2. From germline, CDR1 is MNHNS and CDR2 SASEGT. The CDR3 has 15 residues. V lost 6 bases and J lost 5; bases outside the gene matches: 5. CDR3 sequence (DNA): TGTGCCAGCAGCAGACTAGCGGGAGGGCTCGAGACCCAGTACTTC. Protein: CASSRLAGGLETQYF.

The gene calls are TRBV9 and TRBJ1-2, with 10 bases matching TRBD1. CDR1 SGDLS and CDR2 YYNGEE come from the germline V gene. J gave up 5 bases and V 4 bases, and 5 bases lay outside the gene matches. The CDR3 is made up of 14 amino acids. The CDR3 DNA follows: TGTGCCAGCAGCCTCGGGACAGGGGTTTATGGCTACACCTTC. Its protein product is CASSLGTGVYGYTF.

The chain is built from TRBV6-5 and TRBJ2-1, with D possibly matching TRBD1 (6 bases). This CDR3 comprises 12 residues. The V end lost 6 bases, the J end lost 10 bases, and 13 bases lay between the germline ends. Germline assignment: CDR1 MNHEY and CDR2 SVGAGI. Here the CDR3 DNA reads TGTGCCAGCAGGGTTAATAGGGGGGAGCAGTTCTTC. It is translated as CASRVNRGEQFF.

Note on this clone: Relative to the germline gene, one junction end is altered; a read error may explain this. V gene TRBV18 combines with J gene TRBJ2-7; TRBD1 is a possible D gene (6 bases). The CDR3 length is 15 residues. Germline CDR1 and CDR2: KGHSH and LQKENI. CDR3 bases: TGTGCCAGCTCAGCAGGGACCGACAGGACCTACGAGCATTACTTC. Amino acids: CASSAGTDRTYEHYF.